These T cell receptor beta chains were read from a single sample in a study of coeliac disease. Profiled with immunoSEQ multiplex PCR; TCRdb holds only in-frame clones, not every one. The table records 8,000 to 10,000 clones, 67% of them present only once. The source material was lamina propria lymphocytes from the gut. These receptors all come from a woman aged 55-70 years with celiac disease. Both conserved end residues are part of each CDR3. D genes are given only for firm matches. Clone size appears in some rows only: once, few, many, or a class for an expanded clone.

d_call | clone_size | j_call | v_call | cdr3_aa | cdr3_nt
. | once | TRBJ2-1 | TRBV5-6 | CASSLRLGAGSYNEQFF | TGTGCCAGCAGCTTAAGGTTAGGGGCAGGCTCCTACAATGAGCAGTTCTTC
. | . | TRBJ1-5 | TRBV28 | CASSLGGGGQPQHF | TGTGCCAGCAGTTTGGGGGGAGGGGGGCAGCCCCAGCATTTT
TRBD1 | . | TRBJ1-2 | TRBV11-2 | CASSQDRGQSYTF | TGTGCCAGCAGTCAGGACAGGGGGCAGAGCTACACCTTC
. | . | TRBJ1-5 | TRBV6-1 | CASSVEVHQHF | TGTGCCAGCAGTGTCGAGGTTCATCAGCATTTT
TRBD1 | . | TRBJ1-3 | TRBV5-6 | CASSSTGVENTIYF | TGTGCCAGCAGCTCCACAGGGGTAGAAAACACCATATATTTT
. | few | TRBJ2-7 | TRBV29-1 | CSVGGAPTYEQYF | TGCAGCGTTGGGGGAGCCCCAACCTACGAGCAGTACTTC
TRBD1 | . | TRBJ1-2 | TRBV19 | CASRTGTGNGGYTF | TGTGCCAGTAGAACCGGGACAGGGAATGGAGGCTACACCTTC
. | . | TRBJ1-1 | TRBV28 | CASSTGPIRSEAFF | TGTGCCAGCAGTACAGGACCGATAAGGTCCGAAGCTTTCTTT
TRBD1 | once | TRBJ2-3 | TRBV15 | CATTETGGTDTQYF | TGTGCCACCACTGAGACAGGGGGAACAGATACGCAGTATTTT
. | . | TRBJ2-7 | TRBV19 | CASGGSAYEQYF | TGTGCCAGTGGCGGTTCGGCCTACGAGCAGTACTTC
TRBD1 | large | TRBJ1-1 | TRBV5-6 | CASSLGTGGTEAFF | TGTGCCAGCAGCCTCGGGACAGGGGGTACTGAAGCTTTCTTT
TRBD1 | . | TRBJ1-1 | TRBV7-6 | CASSLARTGAISEAFF | TGTGCCAGCAGCTTGGCCCGGACAGGGGCTATCTCTGAAGCTTTCTTT
. | . | TRBJ1-6 | TRBV6-1 | CASSETDYNSPLHF | TGTGCCAGCAGTGAAACAGACTATAATTCACCCCTCCACTTT
. | . | TRBJ2-7 | TRBV7-9 | CASSPYSTGEQYF | TGTGCCAGCAGCCCATACAGCACTGGGGAGCAGTACTTC
. | . | TRBJ2-5 | TRBV29-1 | CSVDGGGGRRETQYF | TGCAGCGTTGATGGCGGGGGCGGTCGGCGCGAGACCCAGTACTTC
. | . | TRBJ1-1 | TRBV27 | CASSYSSNTEAFF | TGTGCCAGCAGTTATAGCAGTAACACTGAAGCTTTCTTT
. | . | TRBJ1-2 | TRBV2 | CASTGRRLNYGYTF | TGTGCCAGCACCGGCCGGAGGCTAAACTATGGCTACACCTTC
. | . | TRBJ1-1 | TRBV19 | CASMGARPNTEAFF | TGTGCCAGTATGGGGGCGAGGCCGAACACTGAAGCTTTCTTT
TRBD1 | . | TRBJ2-5 | TRBV29-1 | CSVAKTGGGETQYF | TGCAGCGTTGCGAAAACAGGGGGCGGTGAGACCCAGTACTTC
TRBD2 | few | TRBJ2-5 | TRBV2 | CASKTPSGKSETQYF | TGTGCCAGCAAAACCCCTAGCGGGAAGAGCGAGACCCAGTACTTC
. | once | TRBJ2-5 | TRBV4-3 | CASSQVRALGAGRETQYF | TGCGCCAGCAGCCAAGTCAGGGCTTTGGGGGCCGGTAGGGAGACCCAGTACTTC
. | . | TRBJ1-4 | TRBV5-1 | CASSLDSTHEKLFF | TGCGCCAGCAGCCTGGACAGTACCCATGAAAAACTGTTTTTT
. | once | TRBJ2-3 | TRBV5-1 | CASRIGGDTDTQYF | TGCGCCAGCAGGATAGGCGGAGACACAGATACGCAGTATTTT
. | . | TRBJ1-1 | TRBV28 | CASSLLGGSVTEAFF | TGTGCCAGCAGCTTACTGGGGGGATCGGTTACTGAAGCTTTCTTT
TRBD1 | . | TRBJ2-7 | TRBV9 | CASSVQGTGDYEQYF | TGTGCCAGCAGCGTACAAGGGACAGGGGACTACGAGCAGTACTTC
TRBD2 | . | TRBJ2-5 | TRBV5-1 | CASSLLPGLGQETQYF | TGCGCCAGCAGCTTGTTACCGGGACTAGGCCAAGAGACCCAGTACTTC
TRBD1 | . | TRBJ1-2 | TRBV10-3 | CAISESGTVYGYTF | TGTGCCATCAGTGAGTCCGGGACAGTCTATGGCTACACCTTC
TRBD1 | . | TRBJ2-7 | TRBV29-1 | CSDRDRDYEQYF | TGCAGCGACCGGGACAGAGACTACGAGCAGTACTTC